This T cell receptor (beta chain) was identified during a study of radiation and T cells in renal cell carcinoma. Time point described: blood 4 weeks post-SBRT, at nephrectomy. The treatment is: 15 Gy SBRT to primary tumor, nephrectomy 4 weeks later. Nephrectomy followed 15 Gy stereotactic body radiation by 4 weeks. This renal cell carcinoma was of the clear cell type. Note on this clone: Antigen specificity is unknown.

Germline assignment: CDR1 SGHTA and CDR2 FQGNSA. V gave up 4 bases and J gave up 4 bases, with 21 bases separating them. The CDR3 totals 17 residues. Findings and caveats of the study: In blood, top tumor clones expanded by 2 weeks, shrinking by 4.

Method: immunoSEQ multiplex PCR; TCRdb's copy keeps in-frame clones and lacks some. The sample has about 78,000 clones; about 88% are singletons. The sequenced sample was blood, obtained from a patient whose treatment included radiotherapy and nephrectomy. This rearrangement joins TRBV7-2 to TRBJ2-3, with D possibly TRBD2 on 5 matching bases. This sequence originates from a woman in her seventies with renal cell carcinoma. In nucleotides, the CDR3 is TGTGCCAGCAGCTCCCCGAAGGGTCGAGGGATTGCAGATACGCAGTATTTT. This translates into CASSSPKGRGIADTQYF.